This T cell receptor (beta chain) was found in a study of TIL therapy for anti-PD-1-resistant metastatic lung cancer. The time point denotes: pre-treatment sample, taken before nivolumab and TIL therapy. Most excised metastases sampled were pleural nodules or supraclavicular lymph nodes. Patients then received nivolumab; progressors got lymphodepletion, TIL and IL-2. This clone was detected once. Sequencing used immunoSEQ v3. Some clones are missing from TCRdb's copy, which holds only in-frame ones; the method was immunoSEQ multiplex PCR. The sample records 95,000 or so clones, 50% to 70% being singletons. The junction had 8 bases not matched to a gene; V was cut back by 8 bases and J by 5 bases. This CDR3 spans 14 amino acids. CDR1 MNHEY and CDR2 SMNVEV come from the germline V gene (reference sequence).

The material was tumor tissue, obtained at baseline. The rearrangement joins TRBV27 to TRBJ2-5; 10 nucleotides match TRBD1. This TCR was recovered from a person aged 30 to 80 with non-small cell lung cancer. CDR3 region: CASSRDRGGETQYF. The CDR3 nucleotides read TGTGCCAGCTCCCGGGACAGGGGAGGGGAGACCCAGTACTTC.